The rows below give T cell receptor beta chains drawn from one sample of a study of T cell repertoires in cytomegalovirus infection. TCRdb independently ran MiXCR on the reads; one entry per CDR3 protein. This sample carries 300,000 or so distinct CDR3 sequences, roughly 24% of them seen once, and the ten largest clones take over 11%. Sequenced material: PBMCs. Every receptor here comes from a human donor in good health (CMV status not recorded). Some clones in this sample may be carry-over from other donors' samples. Both conserved end residues are part of each CDR3. A D gene is named only where the DNA matches it firmly. Size tells how often a clone was seen (once, few, many) or the class of an expanded clone, and some rows leave it out.

d_gene,v_gene,j_gene,abundance,CDR3nt,CDR3aa
NA,TRBV28,TRBJ2-1,many,TGTGCCAGCAGTCCGCAGCAGGGGGGGGCGGGTGAGCAGTTCTTC,CASSPQQGGAGEQFF
NA,TRBV29-1,TRBJ2-4,NA,TGCAGCGTTGTCGGGGTGGACATTCAGTACTTC,CSVVGVDIQYF
TRBD1,TRBV7-2,TRBJ1-5,many,TGTGCCAGCAGCCCAGAACAGGGGATCCGCAATCAGCCCCAGCATTTT,CASSPEQGIRNQPQHF
NA,TRBV7-2,TRBJ1-2,many,TGTGCCAGCAGCTTTACAGGGAGGGGCTACACCTTC,CASSFTGRGYTF
NA,TRBV5-6,TRBJ2-7,NA,TGTGCCAGCAGCCGTCTGAAGACCCCTTACGAGCAGTACTTC,CASSRLKTPYEQYF
NA,TRBV7-2,TRBJ1-4,many,TGTGCCAGCAGCTTACTAGCAACTAATGAAAAACTGTTTTTT,CASSLLATNEKLFF
TRBD1,TRBV7-2,TRBJ2-2,many,TGTGCCAGCAGTCCCGACAGGGGGCCAGGGAAGGCCGGGGAGCTGTTTTTT,CASSPDRGPGKAGELFF
TRBD1,TRBV10-3,TRBJ2-5,NA,TGTGCCATCAGAAAGACAGGGCCGGAGACCCAGTACTTC,CAIRKTGPETQYF
TRBD1,TRBV5-1,TRBJ1-1,few,TGCGCCAGCAGTATCGGACAGGGGGACACTGAAGCTTTCTTT,CASSIGQGDTEAFF
NA,TRBV20-1,TRBJ2-1,few,TGCAGTGCTAGAGATGTAAGGGGAACCTACAATGAGCAGTTCTTC,CSARDVRGTYNEQFF
NA,TRBV11-2,TRBJ2-5,many,TGTGCCAGCAGCTCGACGGACGGGGGAGGGACCCAGTACTTC,CASSSTDGGGTQYF
TRBD1,TRBV6-6,TRBJ2-4,NA,TGTGCCAGCAGTTACACTGGGACAGGGGGCGCAGGGTTTTACATTCAGTACTTC,CASSYTGTGGAGFYIQYF
NA,TRBV28,TRBJ2-7,few,TGTGCCAGCAGTCCGGAGTACTACGAGCAGTACTTC,CASSPEYYEQYF
TRBD2,TRBV29-1,TRBJ2-5,few,TGCAGCGCCGGACTAGCGGGAGAGACCCAGTACTTC,CSAGLAGETQYF
TRBD2,TRBV7-2,TRBJ2-3,many,TGTGCCAGCAGCTTAGGTAGCGGGAGCGCAGATACGCAGTATTTT,CASSLGSGSADTQYF
TRBD1,TRBV15,TRBJ1-1,NA,TGTGCCACCAGCAGAGGCGGGGGCAGGGGGGCCACTGAAGCTTTCTTT,CATSRGGGRGATEAFF
NA,TRBV11-2,TRBJ1-3,NA,TGTGCCAGCAGCTTAGCTTCGGGGGGAAACACCATATATTTT,CASSLASGGNTIYF
NA,TRBV27,TRBJ1-6,many,TGTGCCAGCAGGCAGGGCTCTTCACCCCTCCACTTT,CASRQGSSPLHF
NA,TRBV7-9,TRBJ1-1,NA,TGTGCCAGCAGCTTGCTTGCAGGGGACCAAGCTTTCTTT,CASSLLAGDQAFF
NA,TRBV7-9,TRBJ1-4,NA,TGTGCCAGCAGCTTAGTGTCTGGTACAACGCGGGAAAAACTGTTTTTT,CASSLVSGTTREKLFF
NA,TRBV28,TRBJ2-7,few,TGTGCCAGCAGAAGGCGGGGAATCTCCTACGAGCAGTACTTC,CASRRRGISYEQYF
NA,TRBV7-2,TRBJ1-6,many,TGTGCCAGCAGGAATACAGGGAGCTCCTATAATTCACCCCTCCACTTT,CASRNTGSSYNSPLHF
NA,TRBV7-2,TRBJ1-6,many,TGTGCCAGCAGTTCCGACAATTATAATTCACCCCTCCACTTT,CASSSDNYNSPLHF
NA,TRBV20-1,TRBJ2-4,NA,TGCAGTGCTCCTCTAGCCAAAAACATTCAGTACTTC,CSAPLAKNIQYF
NA,TRBV29-1,TRBJ1-3,few,TGCTTTATAGCCCCCTGGATGGGGATTTCTGGAAACACCATATATTTT,CFIAPWMGISGNTIYF
NA,TRBV7-2,TRBJ1-5,many,TGTGCCAGCAGCTTAGAACGGCCCCCCAATTCTCTCGAGCATTTT,CASSLERPPNSLEHF
NA,TRBV5-1,TRBJ2-3,NA,TGCGCCACTGGGGACGGGGCCACAGATACGCAGTATTTT,CATGDGATDTQYF
NA,TRBV6-1,TRBJ2-5,many,TGTGCCAGCAGTGAACCGGGGCGACAAGAGACCCAGTACTTC,CASSEPGRQETQYF